The 13 T cell receptor beta chains below come from one sample, sequenced in a study of T cell responses to AZD1222 COVID-19 vaccine. Clones were sequenced by immunoSEQ multiplex PCR, and TCRdb holds only the in-frame ones, with some missing. The sample shows 150,000 to 250,000 clones, just over 90% of them seen only once. This material consisted of peripheral blood, taken 28 days after the second AZD1222 dose. These receptors were taken from an adult who received the AZD1222 COVID-19 vaccine.

The chain employs TRBV28 and TRBJ2-7, with D tentatively TRBD2 (6 bases). Germline CDR1 and CDR2: MDHEN and SYDVKM. V was trimmed by 7 bases and J by 2 bases, leaving 15 bases between them. The CDR3 covers 14 residues. CDR3 sequence: CASNHPGGAYEQYF. As DNA, the CDR3 is TGTGCCAGCAACCACCCCGGGGGAGCCTACGAGCAGTACTTC.

This clone came up once. This sequence joins TRBV18 and TRBJ1-1; 9 bases are shared with TRBD1. The CDR3 consists of 14 residues. Germline CDR1 KGHSH, CDR2 LQKENI. Unmatched junction bases numbered 2, after V lost 4 bases and J lost 2 bases. CDR3 protein: CASSQQGANTEAFF. CDR3 coding DNA: TGTGCCAGCTCACAACAGGGGGCTAACACTGAAGCTTTCTTT.

The chain joins TRBV5-1 to TRBJ1-6; perhaps TRBD1 as D (5 bases). Germline V gene sequence: CDR1 SGHRS, CDR2 YFSETQ. Trimming removed 0 bases at V and 10 bases at J, with 17 bases between. The CDR3 has 16 residues. The DNA for the CDR3 is TGCGCCAGCAGCTTGGAAAATGCAGGGAACGGCTCACCCCTCCACTTT. Its translation: CASSLENAGNGSPLHF.

The chain recombines TRBV27 with TRBJ1-2, with 7 nucleotides matching TRBD1. Losses at the gene ends were 5 bases for V and 8 bases for J; bases not matched to a gene: 14. This CDR3 region has 15 residues. The V gene's germline CDR1 is MNHEY and CDR2 SMNVEV (reference sequence). The CDR3 DNA reads as TGTGCCAGCAGTACCTCACAGACAGGGCGAGGGGGCTACACCTTC. This codes for CASSTSQTGRGGYTF.

This sequence joins TRBV29-1 and TRBJ1-2; 7 bases match TRBD1. Germline CDR1 SQVTM, CDR2 ANQGSEA. The ends lost 7 bases at V and 3 bases at J; junction bases unmatched: 11. The CDR3 contains 14 residues. The CDR3 is CSALRQGFDYGYTF. CDR3 sequence (DNA): TGCAGCGCTCTACGACAGGGCTTCGACTATGGCTACACCTTC.

The chain employs TRBV6-2 or TRBV6-3 and TRBJ1-6; D is uncertain. The CDR3 is made up of 15 amino acids. Germline V lookup: CDR1 MNHEY, CDR2 SVGEGT. Trimming cost V 0 bases and J 7 bases, with 10 bases left between them. CDR3 region: CASSYSTVTNSPLHF. In nucleotides, the CDR3 is TGTGCCAGCAGTTACTCGACCGTCACCAATTCACCCCTCCACTTT.

This clone was found a few times. The rearrangement joins TRBV11-3 to TRBJ2-7; D possibly corresponds to TRBD1 (5 bases). Germline V gene sequence: CDR1 SGHNT, CDR2 YENEEA. This CDR3 has 13 residues. V lost 4 bases to trimming and J lost 6 bases, with 13 bases between them. The DNA for the CDR3 is TGTGCCAGCAGCTCCCGACAGTCGGGCGAGCAGTACTTC. Residues: CASSSRQSGEQYF. The complete variable domain, with remaining parts taken from reference TRBV11-3 and TRBJ2-7, reads EAGVVQSPRYKIIEKKQPVAFWCNPISGHNTLYWYLQNLGQGPELLIRYENEEAVDDSQLPKDRFSAERLKGVDSTLKIQPAELGDSAVYLCASSSRQSGEQYFGPGTRLTVT.

In its sample, this clone was seen once. This chain uses TRBV12-5 with TRBJ2-7, with D hard to call. The CDR3 is made up of 15 amino acids. Germline V CDR1 and CDR2: LGHNT, FRNRAP. V was clipped by 0 bases and J by 4 bases, with 13 bases between them. DNA for the CDR3: TGTGCTAGTGGTTTGGTACAAGGCTTTTCTTACGAGCAGTACTTC. Translation: CASGLVQGFSYEQYF.

V is TRBV11-2 and J is TRBJ1-1; a possible D gene is TRBD1 (6 bases). This CDR3 comprises 14 residues. Germline lookup yields CDR1 SGHAT and CDR2 FQNNGV. Trimming cost V 5 bases and J 1 base, with 11 bases left between them. The CDR3 region has the DNA TGTGCCAGCAGCCCGCTGACAGGGAACACTGAAGCTTTCTTT. As protein: CASSPLTGNTEAFF.

The sample holds a few counts of this clone. This sequence joins TRBV14 and TRBJ2-5, with 9 bases matching TRBD1. Germline V CDR1 and CDR2: SGHDN, FVKESK. The length of the CDR3 is 15 residues. V lost 5 bases and J lost 1; bases outside the gene matches: 5. The CDR3 sequence: CASSTRTGAQETQYF. The CDR3 DNA reads TGTGCCAGCAGCACCCGGACAGGGGCCCAAGAGACCCAGTACTTC.

The J gene is TRBJ2-3, the V gene TRBV6-2 or TRBV6-3; D ambiguous. Between the trimmed V and J ends, which lost 2 bases and 2 bases, there was a span of 11 bases. The CDR3 extends over 15 amino acids. Germline V gene lookup returns CDR1 MNHEY and CDR2 SVGEGT. Written as DNA, the CDR3 is TGTGCCAGCAGTTACCGTCACCAACCCACAGATACGCAGTATTTT. This gives the protein CASSYRHQPTDTQYF.

This clone appeared a single time. The chain couples TRBV5-5 to TRBJ1-3, with a tentative D call TRBD1 (5 bases). CDR1 and CDR2 (germline): SGHKS, YYEKEE (reference sequence). Trimming took 0 bases from V and 0 from J, leaving 10 bases between them. The CDR3 has 16 residues. CDR3 in DNA: TGTGCCAGCAGCTTGGTAGGGGAAGGCTCTGGAAACACCATATATTTT. This encodes CASSLVGEGSGNTIYF.

The gene calls are TRBV6-4 and TRBJ1-1, with TRBD1 as a possible D gene (5 bases). This CDR3 comprises 13 residues. V lost 6 bases, J lost 5 bases, and 13 bases lay in between. Germline CDR1 reads MRHNA; CDR2 reads SNTAGT. The chain's CDR3 is CASSREVETEAFF. The DNA for the CDR3 is TGTGCCAGCAGCAGGGAGGTCGAAACTGAAGCTTTCTTT.